The rows below give T cell receptor beta chains drawn from one sample of a study of blood T cell repertoires in COVID-19. Produced via immunoSEQ multiplex PCR; TCRdb's table is partial and in-frame only. The data contain about 170,000 clones, about nine tenths of them seen just once; the ten biggest clones take up around 3.5%. Source material: peripheral blood. These receptors were collected from a man aged 65 to 85 with acute or convalescent COVID-19. The CDR3 runs from the conserved cysteine through the conserved F or W. The D gene is left open where the match is weak. Clone size is stated in some rows and not others, as once, few, many or a class when expanded.

size	J	V	D	CDR3	DNA
.	TRBJ2-1	TRBV5-1	.	CASSGQGHNEQFF	TGCGCCAGCAGCGGGCAGGGGCACAATGAGCAGTTCTTC
.	TRBJ2-7	TRBV7-9	.	CASSWPEGAYEQYF	TGTGCCAGCAGCTGGCCCGAGGGGGCCTACGAGCAGTACTTC
.	TRBJ2-7	TRBV4-2	.	CASSRSYEQYF	TGTGCCAGCAGCCGGAGCTACGAGCAGTACTTC
.	TRBJ2-5	TRBV7-2	TRBD1	CASSFQTGEGETQYF	TGTGCCAGCAGCTTCCAGACAGGGGAAGGGGAGACCCAGTACTTC
.	TRBJ2-7	TRBV5-1	.	CASSPRGSGTYEQYF	TGCGCCAGCAGCCCCCGGGGTAGCGGAACCTACGAGCAGTACTTC
once	TRBJ2-5	TRBV5-6	TRBD1	CASSKDRDQTQYF	TGTGCCAGCAGCAAAGACAGGGATCAGACCCAGTACTTC
once	TRBJ2-2	TRBV6-5	.	CASSYSPRPGGELFF	TGTGCCAGCAGTTACTCTCCTCGCCCGGGGGGGGAGCTGTTTTTT
.	TRBJ1-5	TRBV4-3	.	CASSQEWGGQPQHF	TGCGCCAGCAGCCAAGAGTGGGGGGGGCAGCCCCAGCATTTT
.	TRBJ2-3	TRBV12-3/TRBV12-4	.	CASSRGGDTQYF	TGTGCCAGCAGTCGGGGTGGAGATACGCAGTATTTT
.	TRBJ1-3	TRBV5-1	.	CASSLAQSAGGNTIYF	TGCGCCAGCAGCTTGGCCCAGTCAGCGGGAGGGAACACCATATATTTT
.	TRBJ2-1	TRBV7-8	.	CASSLEAETYNEQFF	TGTGCCAGCAGCTTAGAAGCGGAAACTTACAATGAGCAGTTCTTC
.	TRBJ2-7	TRBV6-5	TRBD1	CASSSLGQKYEQYF	TGTGCCAGCAGTTCCCTGGGACAGAAGTACGAGCAGTACTTC
once	TRBJ1-1	TRBV27	.	CASSRNGAAEAFF	TGTGCCAGCAGTAGAAATGGGGCCGCTGAAGCTTTCTTT
.	TRBJ2-4	TRBV21-1	.	CARKGTVLAKNIQYF	TGTGCCCGTAAAGGGACAGTTCTAGCCAAAAACATTCAGTACTTC
.	TRBJ2-3	TRBV5-6	TRBD2	CASSFSPGGAKADTQYF	TGTGCCAGCAGCTTTAGCCCGGGAGGCGCTAAGGCAGATACGCAGTATTTT
.	TRBJ2-1	TRBV12-3/TRBV12-4	.	CASSSGTSEQFF	TGCGCCAGCAGTTCCGGGACTTCTGAGCAGTTCTTC
.	TRBJ2-1	TRBV10-3	TRBD2	CAISETAGVKNEQFF	TGTGCCATCAGTGAAACAGCGGGAGTAAAAAATGAGCAGTTCTTC
.	TRBJ1-5	TRBV29-1	.	CSVREGPEPQHF	TGCAGCGTTCGGGAGGGCCCGGAGCCCCAGCATTTT
.	TRBJ2-7	TRBV5-6	.	CASSSQGRGGEQYF	TGTGCCAGCAGCTCACAAGGTAGGGGAGGCGAGCAGTACTTC
.	TRBJ2-5	TRBV25-1	TRBD1	CASSDSRTGAETQYF	TGTGCCAGCAGTGATTCGAGGACAGGGGCAGAGACCCAGTACTTC
.	TRBJ2-5	TRBV20-1	.	CSASSPTWETQYF	TGCAGTGCTAGTAGCCCCACGTGGGAGACCCAGTACTTC
.	TRBJ1-5	TRBV23-1	.	CASSQSRGNQPQHF	TGCGCCAGCAGTCAATCAAGGGGGAATCAGCCCCAGCATTTT
.	TRBJ1-5	TRBV18	TRBD1	CASSLYRDSNQPQHF	TGTGCCAGCTCCCTATACCGGGACAGTAATCAGCCCCAGCATTTT
.	TRBJ2-7	TRBV5-1	.	CASSLQGPPGEQYF	TGCGCCAGCAGCCTTCAGGGGCCCCCAGGAGAGCAGTACTTC
.	TRBJ1-6	TRBV28	.	CASRLPGHNNSPLHF	TGTGCCAGCAGACTCCCGGGACACAATAATTCACCCCTCCACTTT
.	TRBJ2-7	TRBV3-1/TRBV3-2	.	CASAGTPSYEQYF	TGTGCCAGCGCCGGGACTCCGTCCTACGAGCAGTACTTC
.	TRBJ1-1	TRBV3-1/TRBV3-2	.	CASSVASDTEAFF	TGTGCCAGCAGCGTGGCTTCCGACACTGAAGCTTTCTTT
.	TRBJ1-5	TRBV27	TRBD1	CASGGQGLQPQHF	TGTGCCAGCGGGGGACAGGGGCTCCAGCCCCAGCATTTT
.	TRBJ1-1	TRBV9	.	CASSVSLRSEAFF	TGTGCCAGCAGCGTATCGTTACGGTCTGAAGCTTTCTTT
.	TRBJ1-2	TRBV7-8	TRBD1	CASSPVGTGDYGYTF	TGTGCCAGCAGCCCGGTGGGGACAGGGGACTATGGCTACACCTTC
.	TRBJ2-2	TRBV13	TRBD1	CASSYTGGLTNTGELFF	TGTGCCAGCAGCTACACAGGGGGCCTAACGAACACCGGGGAGCTGTTTTTT
few	TRBJ1-4	TRBV5-4	TRBD1	CASSLWTGGDRNEKLFF	TGTGCCAGCAGCCTATGGACAGGGGGCGATCGTAATGAAAAACTGTTTTTT
.	TRBJ2-1	TRBV5-1	TRBD2	CASSLGLADSSYNEQFF	TGCGCCAGCAGCTTGGGACTAGCGGATAGCTCCTACAATGAGCAGTTCTTC
once	TRBJ2-1	TRBV11-2	.	CASSLTQGTVDNEQFF	TGTGCCAGCAGCTTAACTCAGGGTACGGTGGACAATGAGCAGTTCTTC
.	TRBJ2-2	TRBV5-1	.	CASILLGTPPRVTGELFF	TGCGCCAGCATCCTGCTGGGGACTCCCCCTAGGGTCACCGGGGAGCTGTTTTTT
once	TRBJ2-7	TRBV18	TRBD2	CASSPWTSGSWSYEQYF	TGTGCCAGCTCACCCTGGACTAGCGGGAGCTGGTCCTACGAGCAGTACTTC
.	TRBJ2-7	TRBV11-3	.	CASSLDSGYEQYF	TGTGCCAGCAGCTTAGATTCGGGTTACGAGCAGTACTTC
few	TRBJ1-3	TRBV28	.	CATTMQFAGNTIYF	TGTGCCACCACAATGCAGTTCGCTGGAAACACCATATATTTT
.	TRBJ2-7	TRBV5-6	TRBD2	CASSSTGAGDHEQYF	TGTGCCAGCAGCTCCACAGGTGCGGGAGACCACGAGCAGTACTTC
.	TRBJ2-3	TRBV7-8	TRBD1	CASSLVPAGGSTDTQYF	TGTGCCAGCAGCTTAGTCCCAGCAGGGGGCTCGACAGATACGCAGTATTTT
.	TRBJ1-2	TRBV28	.	CASVLAEGYTF	TGTGCCAGCGTGTTAGCTGAGGGCTACACCTTC
.	TRBJ2-7	TRBV7-2	.	CASSWSAYEQYF	TGTGCCAGCAGCTGGTCAGCCTACGAGCAGTACTTC
.	TRBJ2-1	TRBV27	TRBD2	CASIGGYNEQFF	TGTGCCAGCATCGGGGGGTACAATGAGCAGTTCTTC
.	TRBJ1-5	TRBV19	TRBD1	CASSPVTGARQPQHF	TGTGCCAGTAGCCCGGTGACAGGGGCAAGGCAGCCCCAGCATTTT
.	TRBJ2-7	TRBV27	.	CASGLTDYEQYF	TGTGCCAGCGGACTGACGGACTACGAGCAGTACTTC
.	TRBJ2-1	TRBV7-2	.	CASSVRVGSYNEQFF	TGTGCCAGCAGCGTCAGGGTGGGCTCCTACAATGAGCAGTTCTTC
once	TRBJ1-1	TRBV25-1	.	CASSEYEGGGTEAFF	TGTGCCAGCAGTGAATATGAAGGGGGTGGGACTGAAGCTTTCTTT
once	TRBJ2-7	TRBV12-3/TRBV12-4	.	CASSLGRSYEQYF	TGTGCCAGCAGTTTGGGGCGATCCTACGAGCAGTACTTC
.	TRBJ2-7	TRBV20-1	TRBD2	CSASRAGNEQYF	TGCAGTGCTAGTCGAGCGGGAAACGAGCAGTACTTC
.	TRBJ1-3	TRBV7-9	TRBD1	CASRGTAGNTIYF	TGTGCCAGCAGGGGGACAGCTGGAAACACCATATATTTT
once	TRBJ1-3	TRBV19	.	CASSMVRGTGNTIYF	TGTGCCAGTAGTATGGTCCGGGGAACTGGAAACACCATATATTTT
.	TRBJ2-5	TRBV5-1	TRBD2	CASSFSGLVRAETQYF	TGCGCCAGCAGCTTCTCGGGACTAGTCAGGGCAGAGACCCAGTACTTC
few	TRBJ2-6	TRBV7-2	TRBD1	CATRDRGRSGANVLTF	TGTGCCACCCGGGACAGGGGGCGTTCTGGGGCCAACGTCCTGACTTTC
.	TRBJ2-3	TRBV11-3	.	CASSRSLTTQYF	TGTGCCAGCAGCCGGAGCCTCACTACGCAGTATTTT
.	TRBJ1-1	TRBV2	.	CASSSTRGTEAFF	TGTGCCAGCAGTTCAACGAGGGGGACTGAAGCTTTCTTT
.	TRBJ2-5	TRBV6-2/TRBV6-3	.	CASSNRAIQETQYF	TGTGCCAGCAGCAACAGGGCGATCCAAGAGACCCAGTACTTC
.	TRBJ1-2	TRBV28	.	CASSLVGGYGYTF	TGTGCCAGCAGTTTGGTTGGAGGCTATGGCTACACCTTC
.	TRBJ2-7	TRBV27	.	CASRWGVAESYEQYF	TGTGCCAGCAGATGGGGGGTAGCGGAGTCCTACGAGCAGTACTTC
.	TRBJ1-2	TRBV6-4	TRBD1	CASSPKLGQGANYGYTF	TGTGCCAGCAGTCCGAAATTAGGACAGGGCGCTAACTATGGCTACACCTTC